The 25 T cell receptor beta chains below all came from one sample that was sequenced in a study of cytomegalovirus exposure and HLA in healthy donors. The PCR contained 60 Vbeta and 13 Jbeta primers. TCRdb's copy holds only in-frame clones and misses some; the assay was immunoSEQ multiplex PCR. The data hold under 200,000 clones, with 65% to 85% observed a single time. Material for sequencing was PBMCs. The receptors were gathered from a woman between 50 and 59 years old in good health and CMV-seropositive.

V usage is TRBV14 and J usage is TRBJ2-5; 7 bases align to TRBD2. V was pared by 0 bases and J by 9 bases, with 10 bases of the junction left unmatched. The CDR3 is 15 residues long. Germline CDR1 and CDR2: SGHDN and FVKESK. The CDR3 DNA reads as TGTGCCAGCAGCCAAGAGGGGACTACCTCATGGGCCCAGTACTTC. Translating gives CASSQEGTTSWAQYF. Supplemented by reference TRBV14 and TRBJ2-5, the full variable domain reads EAGVTQFPSHSVIEKGQTVTLRCDPISGHDNLYWYRRVMGKEIKFLLHFVKESKQDESGMPNNRFLAERTGGTYSTLKVQPAELEDSGVYFCASSQEGTTSWAQYFGPGTRLLVL.

The chain uses TRBV4-2 and TRBJ2-1; D is unclear. Germline lookup yields CDR1 LGHNA and CDR2 YNFKEQ. The germline V and J ends were trimmed by 0 bases and 15 bases, with 9 bases remaining between them. The length of the CDR3 is 11 residues. The CDR3 protein is CASSQETVWFF. CDR3 nucleotide sequence: TGTGCCAGCAGCCAAGAAACGGTGTGGTTCTTC.

The V and J genes are TRBV5-4 and TRBJ2-2; TRBD1 matches at 7 bases. Losses at the gene ends were 4 bases for V and 5 bases for J; bases not matched to a gene: 11. This CDR3 has 16 amino acids. Per the germline V gene, CDR1 is SGHNT and CDR2 is YYREEE (reference sequence). The CDR3 coding sequence is TGTGCCAGCAGCCCCCCCACAGGGGTTTCAACCGGGGAGCTGTTTTTT. Encoded protein: CASSPPTGVSTGELFF. Complete variable domain (other parts from reference TRBV5-4 and TRBJ2-2): ETGVTQSPTHLIKTRGQQVTLRCSSQSGHNTVSWYQQALGQGPQFIFQYYREEENGRGNFPPRFSGLQFPNYSSELNVNALELDDSALYLCASSPPTGVSTGELFFGEGSRLTVL.

The chain recombines TRBV30 with TRBJ2-6; D possibly corresponds to TRBD1 (6 bases). This CDR3 is built from 14 residues. V was trimmed by 5 bases and J by 4 bases, leaving 12 bases between them. Per the germline V gene, CDR1 is GTSNPN and CDR2 is SVGIG (reference sequence). This chain's CDR3 is CAWGAGAGANVLTF. The CDR3 DNA sequence: TGTGCCTGGGGCGCAGGGGCAGGGGCCAACGTCCTGACTTTC.

The genes are TRBV6-6 and TRBJ1-1; D gene ambiguous. CDR1 MNHNY and CDR2 SVGAGI come from the germline V gene (reference sequence). The germline V and J ends were trimmed by 9 bases and 1 base, with 3 bases remaining between them. This CDR3 contains 10 residues. This CDR3 reads CASRNTEAFF. CDR3 DNA: TGTGCCAGTAGGAACACTGAAGCTTTCTTT.

V usage is TRBV5-6 and J usage is TRBJ2-7, with 8 bases aligning to TRBD2. Germline values: CDR1 SGHDT, CDR2 YYEEEE. Trimming took 2 bases from V and 0 from J; bases not matched to a gene: 16. The CDR3 is 19 amino acids. The CDR3 region is CASSFFGITGGPASYEQYF. The CDR3 DNA reads as TGTGCCAGCAGCTTTTTTGGGATTACGGGAGGGCCCGCCTCCTACGAGCAGTACTTC.

The chain joins TRBV6-1 to TRBJ2-3; possible D gene TRBD2, 5 bases. The length of the CDR3 is 15 residues. Trimming cost V 5 bases and J 2 bases, with 14 bases left between them. CDR1 and CDR2 (germline): MNHNS, SASEGT. CDR3 sequence (DNA): TGTGCCAGCAGTAGTCGGACGGGAACCACAGATACGCAGTATTTT. As protein: CASSSRTGTTDTQYF.

This clone was recorded a few times. V is TRBV27 and J is TRBJ1-2, with 7 bases identical to TRBD1. The J segment lost 4 bases and the V segment lost 3 bases, leaving 8 bases of the junction unmatched. Germline CDR1 and CDR2: MNHEY and SMNVEV (reference sequence). This CDR3 has 15 amino acids. The CDR3 loop reads CASSFWQGGSYGYTF. The CDR3 nucleotides read TGTGCCAGCAGTTTTTGGCAGGGGGGTTCCTATGGCTACACCTTC.

The V call is TRBV28, the J call TRBJ2-7; 11 bases map to TRBD2. CDR3 length: 18 residues. CDR1 is MDHEN and CDR2 is SYDVKM in the germline V gene. The V segment lost 3 bases and the J segment 11 bases; nucleotides outside the gene matches: 21. The CDR3 region has the DNA TGTGCCAGCAGTTTCGGGGTTGTGGCTAGCGGGAGGCCCCTCTCTGAGTACTTC. It translates to CASSFGVVASGRPLSEYF.

This rearrangement joins TRBV6-1 to TRBJ2-5; 14 nucleotides agree with TRBD2. Germline V gene sequence: CDR1 MNHNS, CDR2 SASEGT. The CDR3 extends over 16 amino acids. With V trimmed by 4 bases and J by 3 bases, 4 bases remained unmatched. The CDR3 DNA follows: TGTGCCAGCAGTGCCCTGGGACTAGCGGGGGAAGAGACCCAGTACTTC. Translation gives CASSALGLAGEETQYF.

CDR3 loop: CASSLPFWLAGETYEQYF. CDR3 sequence (DNA): TGTGCCAGCAGTTTACCCTTCTGGCTAGCGGGGGAAACCTACGAGCAGTACTTC. V is TRBV28 and J is TRBJ2-7; 10 nucleotides agree with TRBD2. This CDR3 spans 18 amino acids. Germline V gene sequence: CDR1 MDHEN, CDR2 SYDVKM. J lost 2 bases, V lost 2 bases, and 12 bases had no gene match.

This chain uses TRBV15 with TRBJ2-5; D is perhaps TRBD2 (6 bases). Trimming left V 0 bases short and J 5 bases short, with 13 bases between. The CDR3 covers 15 residues. From germline, CDR1 is LNHNV and CDR2 YYDKDF (reference sequence). The CDR3 loop is CATSRDRGTWETQYF. In nucleotides, the CDR3 is TGTGCCACCAGCAGAGATCGAGGGACTTGGGAGACCCAGTACTTC. Drawing the rest from reference TRBV15 and TRBJ2-5, the complete variable domain is DAMVIQNPRYQVTQFGKPVTLSCSQTLNHNVMYWYQQKSSQAPKLLFHYYDKDFNNEADTPDNFQSRRPNTSFCFLDIRSPGLGDTAMYLCATSRDRGTWETQYFGPGTRLLVL.

The chain carries TRBV13 and TRBJ2-5, with a possible D match to TRBD1 (6 bases). The J call could be wrong; TRBJ2-7 is a better fit for the DNA end. Germline CDR1 is PRHDT and CDR2 is FYEKMQ (reference sequence). The length of the CDR3 is 18 residues. DNA of the CDR3: TGTGCCAGCAGCTTGGAGTGGTTGCAGGGGCTAACTTATGACGAGCAGTACTTC. It yields the protein CASSLEWLQGLTYDEQYF.

The chain couples TRBV5-4 to TRBJ2-5; D ambiguous. Germline assignment: CDR1 SGHNT and CDR2 YYREEE (reference sequence). Deletions cut 4 bases from V and 5 bases from J, with 12 bases between. The CDR3 runs 13 residues. The CDR3 spells CASSLRGGETQYF. CDR3 coding DNA: TGTGCCAGCAGCCTGAGAGGTGGGGAGACCCAGTACTTC.

The chain carries TRBV28 and TRBJ2-7, with 7 positions matching TRBD1. Trimming removed 4 bases from V and 2 bases from J; junction bases left unmatched: 5. The CDR3 runs to 14 residues. Germline V gives CDR1 MDHEN, CDR2 SYDVKM. The CDR3 nucleotides read TGTGCCAGCAGTTCCGGGACAGCGCCCTACGAGCAGTACTTC. Translated: CASSSGTAPYEQYF.

This sequence joins TRBV5-1 and TRBJ2-3, with 7 bases identical to TRBD2. The CDR3 loop spans 12 amino acids. V lost 3 bases to trimming and J lost 5 bases; unmatched junction nucleotides: 0. Per the germline V gene, CDR1 is SGHRS and CDR2 is YFSETQ. The CDR3: CASSSGGDTQYF. DNA for the CDR3: TGCGCCAGCAGCTCGGGAGGAGATACGCAGTATTTT.

This rearrangement joins TRBV6-6 to TRBJ1-1; possible D gene TRBD1, 5 bases. Germline lookup yields CDR1 MNHNY and CDR2 SVGAGI (reference sequence). The germline V and J ends were trimmed by 2 bases and 8 bases, with 12 bases remaining between them. This CDR3 is 13 amino acids long. The CDR3 coding sequence is TGTGCCAGCAGTTACGACAGCACCCTCGAAGCTTTCTTT. It specifies CASSYDSTLEAFF.

The rearrangement uses TRBV6-6 and TRBJ2-5, with 9 bases matching TRBD2. V shed 6 bases, J shed 5 bases, and the junction held 10 bases outside the gene matches. Germline V gene data show CDR1 as MNHNY and CDR2 as SVGAGI (reference sequence). The CDR3 has 15 residues. The CDR3 coding sequence is TGTGCCAGCAGCCGGTATAGCGGGGGTGAGGAGACCCAGTACTTC. This sequence encodes CASSRYSGGEETQYF.

In the case of this clone: The junction departs from germline at one end; a sequencing error may be responsible. This chain connects TRBV28 to TRBJ2-7, with 8 bases fitting TRBD1. This CDR3 is built from 9 residues. CDR1 is MDHEN, CDR2 SYDVKM, per germline. The CDR3 protein is CASPTGEDF. The CDR3 DNA reads TGTGCCAGCCCGACAGGGGAAGACTTC.

V is TRBV2 and J is TRBJ1-5; D is possibly TRBD1 (6 bases). The CDR3 sequence is 18 residues long. Germline V gives CDR1 SNHLY, CDR2 FYNNEI. Deletions cut 1 base from V and 0 bases from J, with 16 bases between. DNA for the CDR3: TGTGCCAGCAGTGAAGACAGGGTAGGTTTGCGTAGCAATCAGCCCCAGCATTTT. It translates to CASSEDRVGLRSNQPQHF.

The chain employs TRBV5-1 and TRBJ2-1, with a tentative D call TRBD1 (5 bases). Trimming shortened V by 0 bases and J by 5 bases, and 6 bases separated the two germline ends. The CDR3 loop spans 13 amino acids. Germline CDR1 reads SGHRS; CDR2 reads YFSETQ. CDR3 in DNA: TGCGCCAGCAGCTTGGACAGGAACAATGAGCAGTTCTTC. It yields the protein CASSLDRNNEQFF.

By share, this clone counts as medium-sized (0.01 to 0.1%). Other DNA sequences from this sample encode an identical CDR3 as well. This sequence joins TRBV7-9 and TRBJ2-1; no clear D gene. V lost 5 bases and J lost 10, with 6 bases in between. The CDR3 consists of 10 residues. The V gene's germline CDR1 is SEHNR and CDR2 FQNEAQ (reference sequence). This CDR3 is CASSPREQFF. The CDR3 bases are TGTGCCAGCAGCCCCAGGGAGCAGTTCTTC.

The chain couples TRBV28 to TRBJ2-7, with D possibly matching TRBD2 (5 bases). This CDR3 has 12 amino acids. Deletions cut 2 bases from V and 4 bases from J, with 6 bases between. CDR1 and CDR2 (germline): MDHEN, SYDVKM. The CDR3 reads CASSLREYEQYF. The CDR3 nucleotides read TGTGCCAGCAGTTTAAGGGAGTACGAGCAGTACTTC. Full variable domain (outside the CDR3, taken from reference TRBV28 and TRBJ2-7): DVKVTQSSRYLVKRTGEKVFLECVQDMDHENMFWYRQDPGLGLRLIYFSYDVKMKEKGDIPEGYSVSREKKERFSLILESASTNQTSMYLCASSLREYEQYFGPGTRLTVT.

The V call is TRBV4-1, the J call TRBJ2-5; TRBD2 agrees at 16 bases. CDR3 length: 18 residues. J lost 4 bases, V lost 1 base, and 6 bases had no gene match. Germline V gene sequence: CDR1 MGHRA, CDR2 YSYEKL. The CDR3 here is CASSQVGTSGRAGETQYF. Here the CDR3 DNA reads TGCGCCAGCAGCCAAGTAGGGACTAGCGGGAGGGCTGGAGAGACCCAGTACTTC.

This clone was seen more than once but under ten times. The genes are TRBV9 and TRBJ2-5; 8 bases map to TRBD2. V trimming: 3 bases; J trimming: 4 bases; junction bases outside the gene matches: 11. The length of the CDR3 is 16 residues. Germline V gene data show CDR1 as SGDLS and CDR2 as YYNGEE. CDR3 sequence reads: CASSAPQVRGGETQYF. CDR3 sequence (DNA): TGTGCCAGCAGCGCCCCCCAGGTCCGGGGGGGAGAGACCCAGTACTTC.